Listed below are T cell receptor beta chains from one sample, sequenced in a study of blood T cell repertoires in COVID-19. TCRdb's copy holds only in-frame clones and misses some; the assay was immunoSEQ multiplex PCR. The repertoire holds roughly 130,000 clones, roughly 80% seen once, with around 12% in the top ten. The sample was peripheral blood. These receptors were collected from a woman in her thirties who had recovered from COVID-19. Both conserved end residues are part of each CDR3. A D gene is named only where the DNA matches it firmly. Clone size is stated in some rows and not others, as once, few, many or a class when expanded.

d_call: .; clone_size: few; j_call: TRBJ1-1; v_call: TRBV10-3; cdr3_nt: TGTGCCATCAGGCCTGACATGAACACTGAAGCTTTCTTT; cdr3_aa: CAIRPDMNTEAFF
d_call: .; clone_size: once; j_call: TRBJ2-1; v_call: TRBV9; cdr3_nt: TGTGCCAGCAGCGTAGCCGGGGGTTCCTACAATGAGCAGTTCTTC; cdr3_aa: CASSVAGGSYNEQFF
d_call: TRBD1; clone_size: .; j_call: TRBJ2-2; v_call: TRBV19; cdr3_nt: TGTGCCAGTAGTATCCAGGGGGCTTGGGAGCTGTTTTTT; cdr3_aa: CASSIQGAWELFF
d_call: TRBD2; clone_size: .; j_call: TRBJ2-3; v_call: TRBV2; cdr3_nt: TGTGCCAGCAGTCGGGGGGAGGGCCCCGATACGCAGTATTTT; cdr3_aa: CASSRGEGPDTQYF
d_call: .; clone_size: once; j_call: TRBJ1-2; v_call: TRBV6-5; cdr3_nt: TGTGCCAGCAGGATACGCGGGGATTATGGCTACACCTTC; cdr3_aa: CASRIRGDYGYTF
d_call: TRBD1; clone_size: once; j_call: TRBJ1-1; v_call: TRBV7-3; cdr3_nt: TGTGCCAGCAGCCTAGACAGGGGTGAAGCTTTCTTT; cdr3_aa: CASSLDRGEAFF
d_call: TRBD2; clone_size: .; j_call: TRBJ2-7; v_call: TRBV18; cdr3_nt: TGTGCCAGCTCACCCTCTACGCGGGAGAGCTCCTACGAGCAGTACTTC; cdr3_aa: CASSPSTRESSYEQYF
d_call: TRBD1; clone_size: .; j_call: TRBJ2-7; v_call: TRBV7-9; cdr3_nt: TGTGCCAGCAGCTTAATCAATCCCGGACAGGGCCTCTCCTACGAGCAGTACTTC; cdr3_aa: CASSLINPGQGLSYEQYF
d_call: TRBD1; clone_size: .; j_call: TRBJ2-3; v_call: TRBV5-1; cdr3_nt: TGCGCCAGCAGCGCGACAGGGGACCGACCTGATACGCAGTATTTT; cdr3_aa: CASSATGDRPDTQYF
d_call: TRBD1; clone_size: .; j_call: TRBJ1-1; v_call: TRBV5-1; cdr3_nt: TGCGCCAGCAGACCACACAGGGGGCTGAAGAACACTGAAGCTTTCTTT; cdr3_aa: CASRPHRGLKNTEAFF
d_call: TRBD1; clone_size: .; j_call: TRBJ2-2; v_call: TRBV5-6; cdr3_nt: TGTGCCAGCAGCTTGTTCCAGGGGGTAACCACCGGGGAGCTGTTTTTT; cdr3_aa: CASSLFQGVTTGELFF
d_call: .; clone_size: .; j_call: TRBJ2-3; v_call: TRBV19; cdr3_nt: TGTGCCAGTAGTATGTCCGGGTCCGGGGGAGATACGCAGTATTTT; cdr3_aa: CASSMSGSGGDTQYF
d_call: .; clone_size: .; j_call: TRBJ1-1; v_call: TRBV19; cdr3_nt: TGTGCCAGTAGTACTTGGGGGGGGACTGAAGCTTTCTTT; cdr3_aa: CASSTWGGTEAFF
d_call: .; clone_size: .; j_call: TRBJ1-3; v_call: TRBV9; cdr3_nt: TGTGCCAGTTCAGGGACTATAAGCTCTGGAAACACCATATATTTT; cdr3_aa: CASSGTISSGNTIYF
d_call: .; clone_size: .; j_call: TRBJ2-3; v_call: TRBV19; cdr3_nt: TGTGCCACTTCACTCAGCACAGATACGCAGTATTTT; cdr3_aa: CATSLSTDTQYF
d_call: TRBD1; clone_size: .; j_call: TRBJ1-5; v_call: TRBV5-3; cdr3_nt: TGTGCCAGAAGCTTGGAAGGGGACAGCGAGAAGGGGGGCAATCAGCCCCAGCATTTT; cdr3_aa: CARSLEGDSEKGGNQPQHF
d_call: .; clone_size: .; j_call: TRBJ2-2; v_call: TRBV5-4; cdr3_nt: TGTGCCAGCAGCCCCGGGACTCTCAAATTCGACACCGGGGAGCTGTTTTTT; cdr3_aa: CASSPGTLKFDTGELFF
d_call: TRBD2; clone_size: once; j_call: TRBJ2-3; v_call: TRBV24-1; cdr3_nt: TGTGCCACCAGTGCTAGCGGGAGGACAGATACGCAGTATTTT; cdr3_aa: CATSASGRTDTQYF
d_call: .; clone_size: .; j_call: TRBJ1-1; v_call: TRBV5-1; cdr3_nt: TGCGCCAGCAGCTGGGACCTGACAGGAAACACTGAAGCTTTCTTT; cdr3_aa: CASSWDLTGNTEAFF
d_call: .; clone_size: once; j_call: TRBJ1-2; v_call: TRBV6-1; cdr3_nt: TGTGCCAGCAGTGAAGGCGGGGATTTAAGACGCTACACCTTC; cdr3_aa: CASSEGGDLRRYTF
d_call: .; clone_size: few; j_call: TRBJ1-4; v_call: TRBV6-5; cdr3_nt: TGTGCCAGCAGAATAAACAGGGCAACTAATGAAAAACTGTTTTTT; cdr3_aa: CASRINRATNEKLFF
d_call: TRBD2; clone_size: .; j_call: TRBJ2-3; v_call: TRBV5-1; cdr3_nt: TGCGCCAGCTCCCCCGGCGGGAGAGCAGATACGCAGTATTTT; cdr3_aa: CASSPGGRADTQYF
d_call: .; clone_size: .; j_call: TRBJ2-7; v_call: TRBV12-2; cdr3_nt: TGTGCAAGTCGCTGTGGCAACTACGAGCAGTACTTC; cdr3_aa: CASRCGNYEQYF
d_call: TRBD2; clone_size: .; j_call: TRBJ2-3; v_call: TRBV7-6; cdr3_nt: TGTGCCAGCAGGGGGGGGATTGAGTCAGATACGCAGTATTTT; cdr3_aa: CASRGGIESDTQYF
d_call: TRBD1; clone_size: .; j_call: TRBJ2-7; v_call: TRBV19; cdr3_nt: TGTGCCAGTGCCGGCGGGACAGGCCCCTACGAGCAGTACTTC; cdr3_aa: CASAGGTGPYEQYF
d_call: .; clone_size: .; j_call: TRBJ1-1; v_call: TRBV12-5; cdr3_nt: TGTGCTAGTGGTCCTGGGACACCCCGAGACACTGAAGCTTTCTTT; cdr3_aa: CASGPGTPRDTEAFF
d_call: .; clone_size: .; j_call: TRBJ2-7; v_call: TRBV10-1; cdr3_nt: TGCGCCAGCAGTGAGTCGATTGGAGCGGGCCCCTACGAGCAGTACTTC; cdr3_aa: CASSESIGAGPYEQYF
d_call: .; clone_size: .; j_call: TRBJ1-2; v_call: TRBV4-1; cdr3_nt: TGCGCCAGCAGCCGAAGAGGTGACAGTCCTTATGGCTACACCTTC; cdr3_aa: CASSRRGDSPYGYTF
d_call: TRBD1; clone_size: .; j_call: TRBJ1-6; v_call: TRBV5-4; cdr3_nt: TGTGCCAGCAGCCTTGACAGGGTTGGTTCACCCCTCCACTTT; cdr3_aa: CASSLDRVGSPLHF
d_call: .; clone_size: .; j_call: TRBJ1-2; v_call: TRBV7-9; cdr3_nt: TGTGCCAGCAGCGAACGAAAGGGGGGGTTAAATGGCTACACCTTC; cdr3_aa: CASSERKGGLNGYTF
d_call: TRBD2; clone_size: once; j_call: TRBJ2-3; v_call: TRBV2; cdr3_nt: TGTGCCAGCAGCGATACTAGCGGGAGGGTGGCAGATACGCAGTATTTT; cdr3_aa: CASSDTSGRVADTQYF
d_call: .; clone_size: .; j_call: TRBJ1-3; v_call: TRBV27; cdr3_nt: TGTGCCAGCAGTTTATCTCCATCTGGAAACACCATATATTTT; cdr3_aa: CASSLSPSGNTIYF
d_call: TRBD2; clone_size: once; j_call: TRBJ2-1; v_call: TRBV13; cdr3_nt: TGTGCCAGCAGCTCTGGGGGCGGGAGGGCCGGTGAGCAGTTCTTC; cdr3_aa: CASSSGGGRAGEQFF
d_call: .; clone_size: .; j_call: TRBJ2-2; v_call: TRBV11-2; cdr3_nt: TGTGCCAGCAGCCTCTTCGGGACACGGAACACCGGGGAGCTGTTTTTT; cdr3_aa: CASSLFGTRNTGELFF
d_call: .; clone_size: .; j_call: TRBJ1-1; v_call: TRBV10-3; cdr3_nt: TGTGCCATCAGTGAGCCCCCCTACGGTTCCGGGATTTCGAACACTGAAGCTTTCTTT; cdr3_aa: CAISEPPYGSGISNTEAFF
d_call: .; clone_size: .; j_call: TRBJ2-7; v_call: TRBV3-1/TRBV3-2; cdr3_nt: TGTGCCAGCAGCCAAGGGGCGGGGTTGAGCTCCTACGAGCAGTACTTC; cdr3_aa: CASSQGAGLSSYEQYF
d_call: TRBD1; clone_size: .; j_call: TRBJ2-7; v_call: TRBV20-1; cdr3_nt: TGCAGTGCTAATAGGGGGCACGAGCAGTACTTC; cdr3_aa: CSANRGHEQYF
d_call: .; clone_size: .; j_call: TRBJ1-1; v_call: TRBV2; cdr3_nt: TGTGCCAGCAGGCCTAAACAGGGAACGAACACTGAAGCTTTCTTT; cdr3_aa: CASRPKQGTNTEAFF
d_call: .; clone_size: .; j_call: TRBJ1-5; v_call: TRBV6-1; cdr3_nt: TGTGCCAGCAGTGAACCGGGCACAGGGTTGACCCAGCATTTT; cdr3_aa: CASSEPGTGLTQHF
d_call: .; clone_size: .; j_call: TRBJ2-3; v_call: TRBV9; cdr3_nt: TGTGCCAGCAGCGTAGACGGGGGGCGCTCGGCAGATACGCAGTATTTT; cdr3_aa: CASSVDGGRSADTQYF
d_call: .; clone_size: .; j_call: TRBJ2-7; v_call: TRBV9; cdr3_nt: TGTGCCAGCAGCGTAGGCAACACCTACGAGCAGTACTTC; cdr3_aa: CASSVGNTYEQYF
d_call: TRBD2; clone_size: once; j_call: TRBJ2-2; v_call: TRBV11-2; cdr3_nt: TGTGCCAGCAGCTTTTACCCCGGGACTAGCATTGGGACCGGGGAGCTGTTTTTT; cdr3_aa: CASSFYPGTSIGTGELFF
d_call: .; clone_size: .; j_call: TRBJ1-3; v_call: TRBV5-1; cdr3_nt: TGCGCCAGCAGCTTGGGTGCGGTTAGCTCTGGAAACACCATATATTTT; cdr3_aa: CASSLGAVSSGNTIYF
d_call: .; clone_size: .; j_call: TRBJ1-2; v_call: TRBV29-1; cdr3_nt: TGCAGCGTTGAACAGGGAGGGACTCGCATCGGCTACACCTTC; cdr3_aa: CSVEQGGTRIGYTF
d_call: TRBD2; clone_size: .; j_call: TRBJ2-7; v_call: TRBV5-4; cdr3_nt: TGTGCCAGCAGCCTTGGACTAGCGGGGGGCCTCTACGAGCAGTACTTC; cdr3_aa: CASSLGLAGGLYEQYF
d_call: .; clone_size: .; j_call: TRBJ2-6; v_call: TRBV10-3; cdr3_nt: TGTGCCATCAGTGAGATGACAGGTGTCTCTGGGGCCAACGTCCTGACTTTC; cdr3_aa: CAISEMTGVSGANVLTF
d_call: .; clone_size: .; j_call: TRBJ2-7; v_call: TRBV10-3; cdr3_nt: TGTGCCATCAGTGGTTTGCAGGGAGGCGAGCAGTACTTC; cdr3_aa: CAISGLQGGEQYF
d_call: TRBD1; clone_size: .; j_call: TRBJ1-2; v_call: TRBV7-8; cdr3_nt: TGTGCCAGCAGCTCGACAGGGGGCGCGGGGGGCTACACCTTC; cdr3_aa: CASSSTGGAGGYTF
d_call: TRBD1; clone_size: .; j_call: TRBJ1-2; v_call: TRBV9; cdr3_nt: TGTGCCAGCAGCGCGACAGGGGGATTCTCCTCATATGGCTACACCTTC; cdr3_aa: CASSATGGFSSYGYTF